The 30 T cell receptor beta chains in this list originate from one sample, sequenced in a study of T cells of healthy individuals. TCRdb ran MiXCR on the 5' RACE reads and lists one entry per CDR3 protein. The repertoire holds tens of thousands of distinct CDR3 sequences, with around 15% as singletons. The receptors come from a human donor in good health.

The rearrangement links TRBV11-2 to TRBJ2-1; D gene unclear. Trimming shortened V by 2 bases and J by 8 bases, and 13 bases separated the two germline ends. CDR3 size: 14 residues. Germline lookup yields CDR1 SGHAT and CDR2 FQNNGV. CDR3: CASSLFLGGDEQFF. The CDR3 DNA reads TGTGCCAGCAGCTTATTTTTAGGCGGCGATGAGCAGTTCTTC.

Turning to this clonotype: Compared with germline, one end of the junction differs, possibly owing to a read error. The CDR3 protein is CASSIPGEQNF. The CDR3 DNA reads TGTGCCAGTAGTATTCCGGGGGAGCAGAACTTC. The chain joins TRBV19 to TRBJ2-7; possible D gene TRBD2, 6 bases. Germline loops: CDR1 LNHDA, CDR2 SQIVND (reference sequence). The CDR3 spans 11 residues.

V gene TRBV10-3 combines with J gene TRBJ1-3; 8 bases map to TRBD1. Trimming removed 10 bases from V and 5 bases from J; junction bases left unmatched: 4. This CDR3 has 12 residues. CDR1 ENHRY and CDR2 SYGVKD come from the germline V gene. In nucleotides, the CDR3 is TGTGCCAGTTGGACAGGGCGAAACACCATATATTTT. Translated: CASWTGRNTIYF.

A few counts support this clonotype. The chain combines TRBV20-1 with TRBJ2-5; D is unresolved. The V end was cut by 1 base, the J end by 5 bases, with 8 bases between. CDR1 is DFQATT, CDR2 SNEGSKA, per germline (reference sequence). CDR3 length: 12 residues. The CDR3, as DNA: TGCAGTGCTAGAGGACCAATGGAGACCCAGTACTTC. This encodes CSARGPMETQYF.

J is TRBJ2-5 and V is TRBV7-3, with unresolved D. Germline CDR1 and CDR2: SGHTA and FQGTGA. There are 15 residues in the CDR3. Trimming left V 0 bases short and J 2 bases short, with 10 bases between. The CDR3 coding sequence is TGTGCCAGCAGCTTAACGGGAAGTTGGCAAGAGACCCAGTACTTC. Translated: CASSLTGSWQETQYF.

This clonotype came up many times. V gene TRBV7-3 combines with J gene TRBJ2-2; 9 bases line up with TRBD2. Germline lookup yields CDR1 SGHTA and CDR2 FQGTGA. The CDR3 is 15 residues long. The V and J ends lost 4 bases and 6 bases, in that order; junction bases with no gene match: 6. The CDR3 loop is CASSSLAGSAGELFF. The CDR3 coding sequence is TGTGCCAGCAGCTCTCTAGCGGGGTCGGCCGGGGAGCTGTTTTTT.

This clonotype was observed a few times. Here the CDR3 reads CSARLGALNTEAFF. Here the CDR3 DNA reads TGCAGTGCTAGACTAGGGGCTTTGAACACTGAAGCTTTCTTT. J is TRBJ1-1 and V is TRBV20-1, with D perhaps matching TRBD1 (5 bases). The CDR3 is 14 residues long. Germline values: CDR1 DFQATT, CDR2 SNEGSKA (reference sequence). The V end lost 2 bases, the J end lost 0 bases, and 10 bases lay between the germline ends.

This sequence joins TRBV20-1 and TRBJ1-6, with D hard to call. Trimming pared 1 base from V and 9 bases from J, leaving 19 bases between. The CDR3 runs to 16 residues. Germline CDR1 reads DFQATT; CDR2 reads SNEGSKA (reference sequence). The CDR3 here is CSARVYGEGSLSPLHF. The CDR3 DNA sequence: TGCAGTGCTAGAGTGTATGGGGAAGGATCTCTTTCACCCCTCCACTTT.

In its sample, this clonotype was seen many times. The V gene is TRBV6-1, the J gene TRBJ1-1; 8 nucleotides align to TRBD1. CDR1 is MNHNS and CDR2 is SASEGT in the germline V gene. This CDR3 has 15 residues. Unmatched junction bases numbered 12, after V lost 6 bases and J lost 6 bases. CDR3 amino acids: CASRTLTGVSSEAFF. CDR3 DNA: TGTGCCAGCAGAACCCTGACAGGGGTCTCCTCTGAAGCTTTCTTT.

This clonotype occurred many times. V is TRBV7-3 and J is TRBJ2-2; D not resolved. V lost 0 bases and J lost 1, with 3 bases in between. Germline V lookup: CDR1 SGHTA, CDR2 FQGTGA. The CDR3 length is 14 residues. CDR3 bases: TGTGCCAGCAGCTTAACTCGGAACACCGGGGAGCTGTTTTTT. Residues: CASSLTRNTGELFF. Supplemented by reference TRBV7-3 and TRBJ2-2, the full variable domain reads GAGVSQTPSNKVTEKGKYVELRCDPISGHTALYWYRQSLGQGPEFLIYFQGTGAADDSGLPNDRFFAVRPEGSVSTLKIQRTERGDSAVYLCASSLTRNTGELFFGEGSRLTVL.

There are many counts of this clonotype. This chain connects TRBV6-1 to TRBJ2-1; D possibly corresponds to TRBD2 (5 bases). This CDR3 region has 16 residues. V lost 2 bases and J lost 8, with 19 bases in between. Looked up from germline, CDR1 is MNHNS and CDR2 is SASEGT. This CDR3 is CASSEFKGALSHEQFF. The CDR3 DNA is TGTGCCAGCAGTGAATTTAAGGGAGCTCTGAGTCATGAGCAGTTCTTC.

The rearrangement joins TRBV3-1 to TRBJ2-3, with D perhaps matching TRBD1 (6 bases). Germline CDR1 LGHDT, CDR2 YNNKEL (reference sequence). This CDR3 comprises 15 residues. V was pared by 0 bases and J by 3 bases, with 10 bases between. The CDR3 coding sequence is TGTGCCAGCAGCCAAGAAGTCAGGGGTACAGATACGCAGTATTTT. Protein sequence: CASSQEVRGTDTQYF.

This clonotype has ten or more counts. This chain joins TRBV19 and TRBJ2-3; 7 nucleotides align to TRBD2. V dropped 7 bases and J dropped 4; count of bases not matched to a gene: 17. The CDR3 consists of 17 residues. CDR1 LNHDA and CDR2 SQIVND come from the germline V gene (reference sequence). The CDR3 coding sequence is TGTGCCAGTACCGTCGGACTAGAACACCCTGGCGCAGATACGCAGTATTTT. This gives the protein CASTVGLEHPGADTQYF.

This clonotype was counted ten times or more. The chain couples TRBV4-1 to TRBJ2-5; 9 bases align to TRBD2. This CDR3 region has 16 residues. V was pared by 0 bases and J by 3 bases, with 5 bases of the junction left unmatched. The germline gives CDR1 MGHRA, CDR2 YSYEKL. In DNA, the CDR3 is TGCGCCAGCAGCCAAGACCAGCTAGCGGGGAAAGAGACCCAGTACTTC. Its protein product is CASSQDQLAGKETQYF.

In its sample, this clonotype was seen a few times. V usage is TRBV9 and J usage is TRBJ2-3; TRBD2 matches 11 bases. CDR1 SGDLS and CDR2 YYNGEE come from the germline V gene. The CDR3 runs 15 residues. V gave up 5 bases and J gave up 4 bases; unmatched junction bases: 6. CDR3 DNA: TGTGCCAGCAGTCTTTCTAGCGGGAGGTCAGATACGCAGTATTTT. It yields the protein CASSLSSGRSDTQYF.

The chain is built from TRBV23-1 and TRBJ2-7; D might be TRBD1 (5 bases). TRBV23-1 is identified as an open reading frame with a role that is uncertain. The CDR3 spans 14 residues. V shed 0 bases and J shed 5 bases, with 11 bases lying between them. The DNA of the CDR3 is TGCGCCAGCAGTCAATCGCCTGGGGCCCACGAGCAGTACTTC. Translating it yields CASSQSPGAHEQYF.

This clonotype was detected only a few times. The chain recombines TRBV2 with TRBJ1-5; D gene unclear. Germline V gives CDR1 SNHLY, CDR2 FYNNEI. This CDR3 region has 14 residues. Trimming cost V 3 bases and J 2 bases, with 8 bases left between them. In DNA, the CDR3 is TGTGCCAGCAGTGACTCCCGTGGCAATCAGCCCCAGCATTTT. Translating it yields CASSDSRGNQPQHF.

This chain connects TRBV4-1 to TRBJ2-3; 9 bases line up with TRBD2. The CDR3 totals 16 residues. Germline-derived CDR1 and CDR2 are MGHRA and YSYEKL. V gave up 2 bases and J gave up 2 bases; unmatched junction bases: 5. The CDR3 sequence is CASSQYLAGLTDTQYF. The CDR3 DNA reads TGCGCCAGCAGCCAATACCTAGCGGGACTCACAGATACGCAGTATTTT.

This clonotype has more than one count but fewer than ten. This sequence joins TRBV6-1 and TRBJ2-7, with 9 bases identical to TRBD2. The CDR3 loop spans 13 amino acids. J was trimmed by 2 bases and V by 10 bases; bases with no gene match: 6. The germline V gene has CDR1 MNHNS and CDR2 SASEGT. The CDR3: CATGTSFTYEQYF. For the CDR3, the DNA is TGTGCCACCGGGACTAGCTTCACCTACGAGCAGTACTTC.

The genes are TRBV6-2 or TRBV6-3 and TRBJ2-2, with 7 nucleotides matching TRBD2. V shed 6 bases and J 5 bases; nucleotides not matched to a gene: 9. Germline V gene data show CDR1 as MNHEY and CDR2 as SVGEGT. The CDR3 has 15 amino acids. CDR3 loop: CASRTGGSGTGELFF. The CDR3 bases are TGTGCCAGCAGGACCGGGGGGTCAGGGACCGGGGAGCTGTTTTTT.

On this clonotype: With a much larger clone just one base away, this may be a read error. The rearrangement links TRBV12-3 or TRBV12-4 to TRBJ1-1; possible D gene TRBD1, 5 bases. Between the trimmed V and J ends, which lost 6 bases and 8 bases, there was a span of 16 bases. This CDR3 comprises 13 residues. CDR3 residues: CASRLPVQGEAFF. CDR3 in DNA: TGTGCCAGCAGACTCCCCGTCCAGGGAGAAGCTTTCTTT.

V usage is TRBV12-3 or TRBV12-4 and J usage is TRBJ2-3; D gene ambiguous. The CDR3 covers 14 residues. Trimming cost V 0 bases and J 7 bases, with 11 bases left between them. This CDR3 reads CASSLARRRHTQYF. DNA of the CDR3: TGTGCCAGCAGTTTAGCGCGGCGCAGGCATACGCAGTATTTT.

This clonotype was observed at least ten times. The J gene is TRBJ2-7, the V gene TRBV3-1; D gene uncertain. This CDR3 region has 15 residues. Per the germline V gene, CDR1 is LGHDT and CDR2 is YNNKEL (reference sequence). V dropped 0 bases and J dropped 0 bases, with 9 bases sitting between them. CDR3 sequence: CASSQEGGSSYEQYF. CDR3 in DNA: TGTGCCAGCAGCCAAGAAGGCGGAAGCTCCTACGAGCAGTACTTC.

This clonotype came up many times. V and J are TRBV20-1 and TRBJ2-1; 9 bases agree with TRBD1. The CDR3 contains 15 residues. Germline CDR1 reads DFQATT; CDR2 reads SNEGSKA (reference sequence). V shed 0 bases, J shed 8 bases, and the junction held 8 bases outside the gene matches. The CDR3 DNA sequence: TGCAGTGCTAGAGAGGTCAGGACAGGGGCCCATGAGCAGTTCTTC. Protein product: CSAREVRTGAHEQFF.

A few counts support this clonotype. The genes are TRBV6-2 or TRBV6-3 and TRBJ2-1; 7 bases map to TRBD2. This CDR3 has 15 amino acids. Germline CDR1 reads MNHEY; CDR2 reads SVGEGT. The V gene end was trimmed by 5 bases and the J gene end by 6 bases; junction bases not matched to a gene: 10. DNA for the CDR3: TGTGCCAGCAGTACCCAGGGAGGGGATGTCAATGAGCAGTTCTTC. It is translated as CASSTQGGDVNEQFF.

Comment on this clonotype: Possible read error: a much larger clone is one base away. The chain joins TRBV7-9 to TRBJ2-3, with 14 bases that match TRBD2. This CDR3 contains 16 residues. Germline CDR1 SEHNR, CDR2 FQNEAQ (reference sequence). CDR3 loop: CASSAGLAGATYTQYF. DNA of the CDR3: TGTGCCAGCAGCGCGGGACTAGCGGGAGCCACATATACGCAGTATTTT. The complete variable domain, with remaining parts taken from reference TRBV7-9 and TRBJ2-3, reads DTGVSQNPRHKITKRGQNVTFRCDPISEHNRLYWYRQTLGQGPEFLTYFQNEAQLEKSRLLSDRFSAERPKGSFSTLEIQRTEQGDSAMYLCASSAGLAGATYTQYFGPGTRLTVL.

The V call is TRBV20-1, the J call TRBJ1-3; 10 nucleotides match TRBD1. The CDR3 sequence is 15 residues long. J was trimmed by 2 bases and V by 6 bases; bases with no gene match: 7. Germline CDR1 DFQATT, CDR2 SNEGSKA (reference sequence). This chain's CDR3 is CSARQGAVAGNTIYF. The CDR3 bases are TGCAGTGCCCGACAGGGGGCTGTCGCTGGAAACACCATATATTTT.

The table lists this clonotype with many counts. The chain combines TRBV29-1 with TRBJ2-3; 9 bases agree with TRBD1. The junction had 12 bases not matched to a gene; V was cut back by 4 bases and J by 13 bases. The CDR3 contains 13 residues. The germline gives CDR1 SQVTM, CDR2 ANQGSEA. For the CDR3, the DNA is TGCAGCGTTGCAACTATCGGACAGGGGCTTAAGTATTTT. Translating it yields CSVATIGQGLKYF.

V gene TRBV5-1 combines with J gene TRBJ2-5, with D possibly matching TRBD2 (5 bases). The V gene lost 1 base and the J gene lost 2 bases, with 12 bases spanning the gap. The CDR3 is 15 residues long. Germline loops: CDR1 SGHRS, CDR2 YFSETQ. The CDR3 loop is CASSLRGMGQETQYF. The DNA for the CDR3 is TGCGCCAGCAGCTTGCGAGGGATGGGGCAAGAGACCCAGTACTTC.

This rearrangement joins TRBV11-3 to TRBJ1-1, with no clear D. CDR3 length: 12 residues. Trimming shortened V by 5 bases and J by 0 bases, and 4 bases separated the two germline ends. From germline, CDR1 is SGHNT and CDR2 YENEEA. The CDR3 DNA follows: TGTGCCAGCAGCCTAATGAACACTGAAGCTTTCTTT. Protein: CASSLMNTEAFF. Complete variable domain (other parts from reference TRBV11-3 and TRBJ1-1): EAGVVQSPRYKIIEKKQPVAFWCNPISGHNTLYWYLQNLGQGPELLIRYENEEAVDDSQLPKDRFSAERLKGVDSTLKIQPAELGDSAVYLCASSLMNTEAFFGQGTRLTVV.